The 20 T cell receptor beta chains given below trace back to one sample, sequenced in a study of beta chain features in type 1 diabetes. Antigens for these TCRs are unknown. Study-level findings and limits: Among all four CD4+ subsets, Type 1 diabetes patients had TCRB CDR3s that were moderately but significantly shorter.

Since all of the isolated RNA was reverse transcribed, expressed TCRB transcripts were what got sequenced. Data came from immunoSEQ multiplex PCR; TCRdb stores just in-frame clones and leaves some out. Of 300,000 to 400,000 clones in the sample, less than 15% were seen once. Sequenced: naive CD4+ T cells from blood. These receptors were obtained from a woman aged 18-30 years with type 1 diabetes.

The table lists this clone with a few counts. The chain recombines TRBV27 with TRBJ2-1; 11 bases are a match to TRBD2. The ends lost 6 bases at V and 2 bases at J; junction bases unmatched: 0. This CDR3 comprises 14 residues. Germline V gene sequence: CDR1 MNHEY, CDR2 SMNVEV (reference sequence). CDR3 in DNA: TGTGCCAGCAGGGGACTAGCGGCCTACAATGAGCAGTTCTTC. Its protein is CASRGLAAYNEQFF.

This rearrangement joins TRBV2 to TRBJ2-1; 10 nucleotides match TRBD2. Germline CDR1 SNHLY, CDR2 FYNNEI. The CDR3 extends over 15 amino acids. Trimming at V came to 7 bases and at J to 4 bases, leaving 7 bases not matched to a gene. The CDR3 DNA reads TGTGCCAGCAAAGCCCAGCGGGAGGGGTACAATGAGCAGTTCTTC. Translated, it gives CASKAQREGYNEQFF.

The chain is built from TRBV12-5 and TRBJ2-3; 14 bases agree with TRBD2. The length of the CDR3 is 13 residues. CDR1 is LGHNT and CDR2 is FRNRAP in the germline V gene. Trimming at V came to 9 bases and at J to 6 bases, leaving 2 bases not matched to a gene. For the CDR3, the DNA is TGTGCTAGGGGACTAGCGGGAGAGGATACGCAGTATTTT. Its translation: CARGLAGEDTQYF.

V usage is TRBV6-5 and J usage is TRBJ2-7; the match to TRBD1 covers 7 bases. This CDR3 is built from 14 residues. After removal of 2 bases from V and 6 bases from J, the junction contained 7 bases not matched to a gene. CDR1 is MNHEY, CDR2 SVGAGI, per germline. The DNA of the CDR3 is TGTGCCAGCAGTTACGATGTAGGGGGCAGCGAGCAGTACTTC. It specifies CASSYDVGGSEQYF.

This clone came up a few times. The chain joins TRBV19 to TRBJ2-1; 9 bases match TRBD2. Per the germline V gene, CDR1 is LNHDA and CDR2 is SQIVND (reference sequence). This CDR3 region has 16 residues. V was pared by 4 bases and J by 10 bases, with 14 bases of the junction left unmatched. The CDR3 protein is CASSSPRLAGSREQFF. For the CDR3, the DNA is TGTGCCAGTAGTAGTCCCCGGCTAGCGGGATCAAGGGAGCAGTTCTTC.

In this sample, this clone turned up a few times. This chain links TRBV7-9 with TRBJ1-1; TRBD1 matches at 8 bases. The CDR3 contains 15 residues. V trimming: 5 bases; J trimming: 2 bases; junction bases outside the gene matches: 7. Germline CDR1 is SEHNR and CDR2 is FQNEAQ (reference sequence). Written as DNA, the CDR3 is TGTGCCAGCAGCCTGCTTCAGGGGGCAAACACTGAAGCTTTCTTT. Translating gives CASSLLQGANTEAFF. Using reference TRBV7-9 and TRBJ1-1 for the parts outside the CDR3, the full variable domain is DTGVSQNPRHKITKRGQNVTFRCDPISEHNRLYWYRQTLGQGPEFLTYFQNEAQLEKSRLLSDRFSAERPKGSFSTLEIQRTEQGDSAMYLCASSLLQGANTEAFFGQGTRLTVV.

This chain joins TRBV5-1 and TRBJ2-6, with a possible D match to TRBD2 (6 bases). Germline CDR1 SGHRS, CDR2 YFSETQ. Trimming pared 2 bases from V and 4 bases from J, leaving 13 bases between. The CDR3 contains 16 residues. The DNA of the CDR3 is TGCGCCAGCAGCTTTGGGTCGGGGGTAGGGGCCAACGTCCTGACTTTC. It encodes CASSFGSGVGANVLTF.

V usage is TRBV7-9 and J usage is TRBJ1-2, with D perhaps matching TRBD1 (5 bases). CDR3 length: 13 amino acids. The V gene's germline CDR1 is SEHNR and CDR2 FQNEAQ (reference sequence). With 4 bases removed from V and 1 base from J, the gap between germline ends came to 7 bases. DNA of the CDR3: TGTGCCAGCAGCTCACAGGTTAACTATGGCTACACCTTC. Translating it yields CASSSQVNYGYTF.

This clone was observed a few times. The CDR3 region is CASSLKAAVGTDTQYF. CDR3 in DNA: TGTGCCAGCAGCTTGAAGGCAGCGGTTGGCACAGATACGCAGTATTTT. This chain joins TRBV5-6 and TRBJ2-3, with D perhaps matching TRBD2 (5 bases). The ends were cut back, 1 base at V and 1 base at J, with 13 bases in the middle. Germline CDR1 and CDR2: SGHDT and YYEEEE. The CDR3 contains 16 residues. Full variable domain (remainder filled in from reference TRBV5-6 and TRBJ2-3): DAGVTQSPTHLIKTRGQQVTLRCSPKSGHDTVSWYQQALGQGPQFIFQYYEEEERQRGNFPDRFSGHQFPNYSSELNVNALLLGDSALYLCASSLKAAVGTDTQYFGPGTRLTVL.

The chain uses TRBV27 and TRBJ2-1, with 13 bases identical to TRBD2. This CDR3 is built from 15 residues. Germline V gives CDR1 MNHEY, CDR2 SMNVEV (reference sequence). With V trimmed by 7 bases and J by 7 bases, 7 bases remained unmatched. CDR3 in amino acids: CASTPGLAGVNEQFF. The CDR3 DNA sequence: TGTGCCAGCACCCCCGGACTAGCGGGAGTAAATGAGCAGTTCTTC.

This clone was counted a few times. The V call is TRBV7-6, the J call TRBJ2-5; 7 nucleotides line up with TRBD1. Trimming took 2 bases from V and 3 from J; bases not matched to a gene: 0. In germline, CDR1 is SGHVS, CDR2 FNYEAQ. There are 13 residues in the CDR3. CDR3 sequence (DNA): TGTGCCAGCAGCTTAACAGGGGAAGAGACCCAGTACTTC. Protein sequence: CASSLTGEETQYF. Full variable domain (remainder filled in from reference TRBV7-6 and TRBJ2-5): GAGVSQSPRYKVTKRGQDVALRCDPISGHVSLYWYRQALGQGPEFLTYFNYEAQQDKSGLPNDRFSAERPEGSISTLTIQRTEQRDSAMYRCASSLTGEETQYFGPGTRLLVL.

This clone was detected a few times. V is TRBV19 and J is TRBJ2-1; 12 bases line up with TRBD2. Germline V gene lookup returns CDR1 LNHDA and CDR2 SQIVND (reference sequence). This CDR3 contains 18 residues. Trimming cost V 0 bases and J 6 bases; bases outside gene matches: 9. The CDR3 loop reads CASSIDLGASGRANEQFF. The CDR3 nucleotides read TGTGCCAGTAGTATAGATCTTGGGGCTAGCGGGAGGGCCAATGAGCAGTTCTTC.

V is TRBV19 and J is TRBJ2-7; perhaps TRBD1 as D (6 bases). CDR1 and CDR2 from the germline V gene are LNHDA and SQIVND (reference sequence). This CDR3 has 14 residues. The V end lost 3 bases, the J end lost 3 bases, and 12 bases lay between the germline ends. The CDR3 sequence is CASSIGTLFYEQYF. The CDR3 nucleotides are TGTGCCAGTAGTATCGGGACACTATTCTACGAGCAGTACTTC.

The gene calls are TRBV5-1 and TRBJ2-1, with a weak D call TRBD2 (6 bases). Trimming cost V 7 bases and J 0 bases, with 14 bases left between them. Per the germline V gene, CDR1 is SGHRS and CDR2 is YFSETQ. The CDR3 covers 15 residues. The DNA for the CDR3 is TGCGCCAGCGGTAGCGGTCACAGCTCCTACAATGAGCAGTTCTTC. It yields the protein CASGSGHSSYNEQFF.

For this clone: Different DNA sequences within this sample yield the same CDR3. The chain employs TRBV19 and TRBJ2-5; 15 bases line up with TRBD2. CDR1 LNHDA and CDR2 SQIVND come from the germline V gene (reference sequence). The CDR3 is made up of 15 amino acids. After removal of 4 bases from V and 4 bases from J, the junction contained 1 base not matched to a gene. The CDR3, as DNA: TGTGCCAGTAGTACGGGACTAGCGGGAGGAGAGACCCAGTACTTC. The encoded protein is CASSTGLAGGETQYF.

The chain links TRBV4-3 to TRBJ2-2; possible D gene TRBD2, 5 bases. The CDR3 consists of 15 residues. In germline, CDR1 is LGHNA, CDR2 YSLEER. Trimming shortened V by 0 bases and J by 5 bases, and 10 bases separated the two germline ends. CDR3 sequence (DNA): TGCGCCAGCAGCCAAGAGGGAGTGAGGACCGGGGAGCTGTTTTTT. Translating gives CASSQEGVRTGELFF.

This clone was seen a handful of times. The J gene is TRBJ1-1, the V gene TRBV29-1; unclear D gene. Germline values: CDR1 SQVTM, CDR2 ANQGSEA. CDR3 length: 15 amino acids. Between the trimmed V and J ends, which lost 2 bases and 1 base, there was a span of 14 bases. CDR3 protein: CSVESLATENTEAFF. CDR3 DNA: TGCAGCGTTGAATCCTTAGCTACGGAGAACACTGAAGCTTTCTTT.

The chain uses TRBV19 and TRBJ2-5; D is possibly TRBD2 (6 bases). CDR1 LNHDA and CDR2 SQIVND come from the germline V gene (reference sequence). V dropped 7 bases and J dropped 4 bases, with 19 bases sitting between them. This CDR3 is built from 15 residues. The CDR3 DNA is TGTGCCAGTACCGACGGGTCTCTCGGGGGAGAGACCCAGTACTTC. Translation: CASTDGSLGGETQYF.

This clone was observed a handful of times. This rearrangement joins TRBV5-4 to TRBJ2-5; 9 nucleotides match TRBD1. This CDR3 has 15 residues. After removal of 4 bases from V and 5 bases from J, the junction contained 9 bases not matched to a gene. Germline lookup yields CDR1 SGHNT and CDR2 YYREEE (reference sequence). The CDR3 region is CASSPDRTGVETQYF. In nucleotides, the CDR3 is TGTGCCAGCAGCCCTGACAGGACAGGGGTGGAGACCCAGTACTTC.

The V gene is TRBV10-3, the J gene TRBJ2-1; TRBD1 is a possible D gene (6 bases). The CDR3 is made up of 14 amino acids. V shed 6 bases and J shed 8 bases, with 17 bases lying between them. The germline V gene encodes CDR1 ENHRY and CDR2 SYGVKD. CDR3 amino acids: CAIRSTGFRYEQFF. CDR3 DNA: TGTGCCATCAGATCCACAGGGTTCAGGTATGAGCAGTTCTTC.